These 20 T cell receptor beta chains share one sample of origin, sequenced in a study of T cell responses to AZD1222 COVID-19 vaccine (dated by TCRdb to the early 2020s). Library preparation was by the immunoSEQ multiplex PCR assay. The table comes from immuneACCESS by way of TCRdb, which keeps in-frame sequences with V and J called. Part of the clones is missing from these tables; in studies checked, under half for an unresolved V gene and the rest for unknown reasons. This sample lists some 200,000 clones; roughly 94% were detected once. 1.7% of the sample is taken by the ten largest. Explained via the paper, the time point label denotes: about 28 days (+/-7) after the second vaccine dose. In light of the paper, this sample's treatment or condition label describes: meningococcal conjugate vaccine given as trial control. The material was peripheral blood, obtained 28 days after the second dose of the MenACWY control vaccine. The receptors originated from an adult who received the MenACWY meningococcal vaccine as a control.

J is TRBJ2-1 and V is TRBV28, with D possibly matching TRBD1 (5 bases). Trimming removed 5 bases from V and 7 bases from J, with 24 bases in between. CDR1 is MDHEN, CDR2 SYDVKM, per germline. CDR3 length equals 17 residues. This CDR3 is CASSPPRSRVTRNEQFF. As DNA, the CDR3 is TGTGCCAGCAGTCCCCCTAGATCCAGGGTAACGCGAAATGAGCAGTTCTTC.

V gene TRBV5-1 combines with J gene TRBJ1-1; TRBD1 might be the D (6 bases). Germline CDR1 is SGHRS and CDR2 is YFSETQ. Trimming took off 3 bases at V and 1 base at J, with 16 bases between the two ends. This CDR3 contains 16 residues. Here the CDR3 reads CASSSYRTAQNTEAFF. DNA for the CDR3: TGCGCCAGCAGCTCCTATAGGACAGCCCAGAACACTGAAGCTTTCTTT.

This chain joins TRBV7-9 and TRBJ2-5; D is possibly TRBD1 (6 bases). This CDR3 contains 15 residues. Germline lookup yields CDR1 SEHNR and CDR2 FQNEAQ (reference sequence). Trimming removed 3 bases from V and 5 bases from J, with 16 bases in between. This CDR3 is CASSFIQQGWETQYF. CDR3 sequence (DNA): TGTGCCAGCAGCTTTATACAACAGGGATGGGAGACCCAGTACTTC.

This chain connects TRBV5-1 to TRBJ1-6; no clear D gene. The V gene's germline CDR1 is SGHRS and CDR2 YFSETQ. The V end was cut by 5 bases, the J end by 0 bases, with 9 bases between. The CDR3 extends over 15 amino acids. The CDR3 DNA follows: TGCGCCAGCAGTGATTGGAGCTCCTATAATTCACCCCTCCACTTT. Translation gives CASSDWSSYNSPLHF.

The chain couples TRBV10-3 to TRBJ1-1; D remains ambiguous. The length of the CDR3 is 14 residues. The V and J ends lost 2 bases and 1 base respectively, with 8 bases between them. Germline V gene lookup returns CDR1 ENHRY and CDR2 SYGVKD. For the CDR3, the DNA is TGTGCCATCAGTGAGGGATACCGGAACACTGAAGCTTTCTTT. This sequence encodes CAISEGYRNTEAFF.

The rearrangement links TRBV6-5 to TRBJ2-7; 11 nucleotides align to TRBD2. The CDR3 runs 16 residues. V lost 4 bases and J lost 2; bases outside the gene matches: 7. From germline, CDR1 is MNHEY and CDR2 SVGAGI. CDR3 nucleotide sequence: TGTGCCAGCAGTTCAACCGGGACTAGCGGTACCTACGAGCAGTACTTC. This sequence encodes CASSSTGTSGTYEQYF.

The chain employs TRBV9 and TRBJ2-2; no reliable D call. Trimming removed 7 bases from V and 0 bases from J, with 13 bases in between. Germline CDR1 SGDLS, CDR2 YYNGEE. The CDR3 has 15 amino acids. For the CDR3, the DNA is TGTGCCAGCGGTCCGGGCAGCTCGAACACCGGGGAGCTGTTTTTT. This sequence encodes CASGPGSSNTGELFF.

The chain uses TRBV7-6 and TRBJ1-4; 8 nucleotides align to TRBD1. With V trimmed by 4 bases and J by 10 bases, 8 bases remained unmatched. Germline CDR1 and CDR2: SGHVS and FNYEAQ. The CDR3 loop spans 14 amino acids. The CDR3 DNA is TGTGCCAGCAGCTCGGGGGACAGGTTCGGAAAACTGTTTTTT. It specifies CASSSGDRFGKLFF.

V and J are TRBV10-2 and TRBJ1-3; D is unresolved. Trimming cost V 7 bases and J 0 bases, with 4 bases left between them. Germline loops: CDR1 WSHSY, CDR2 SAAADI. This CDR3 has 12 residues. Here the CDR3 reads CASTASGNTIYF. The CDR3 DNA is TGCGCCAGCACAGCCTCTGGAAACACCATATATTTT.

This clone was counted a single time. The V gene is TRBV11-1, the J gene TRBJ2-1, with TRBD1 matching 7 bases. The CDR3 extends over 15 amino acids. Trimming cost V 1 base and J 2 bases; bases outside gene matches: 2. The germline V gene encodes CDR1 SGHAT and CDR2 FQDESV (reference sequence). CDR3: CASSLVGGAYNEQFF. DNA of the CDR3: TGTGCCAGCAGCTTAGTAGGGGGCGCCTACAATGAGCAGTTCTTC.

The V gene is TRBV6-1, the J gene TRBJ2-3; TRBD2 matches at 8 bases. From germline, CDR1 is MNHNS and CDR2 SASEGT. CDR3 size: 17 residues. Trimming removed 2 bases from V and 2 bases from J; junction bases left unmatched: 9. Written as DNA, the CDR3 is TGTGCCAGCAGTGAATGGCGACTAGCGCAAAACACAGATACGCAGTATTTT. Translated, it gives CASSEWRLAQNTDTQYF.

V is TRBV11-2 and J is TRBJ2-3; no reliable D call. Trimming removed 6 bases at V and 2 bases at J, with 9 bases between. This CDR3 has 13 amino acids. Germline CDR1 is SGHAT and CDR2 is FQNNGV. The CDR3 DNA reads TGTGCCAGCAGTAGACGGCACACAGATACGCAGTATTTT. This codes for CASSRRHTDTQYF.

This rearrangement joins TRBV19 to TRBJ2-7; 11 bases agree with TRBD1. In germline, CDR1 is LNHDA, CDR2 SQIVND (reference sequence). The CDR3 consists of 15 residues. V dropped 5 bases and J dropped 6; count of bases not matched to a gene: 9. As DNA, the CDR3 is TGTGCCAGTAGTCGCCCGAGAGGGACAGGGGGCGAGCAGTACTTC. It translates to CASSRPRGTGGEQYF.

V is TRBV7-9 and J is TRBJ1-3, with D possibly TRBD1 on 6 matching bases. Looked up from germline, CDR1 is SEHNR and CDR2 is FQNEAQ (reference sequence). V lost 3 bases, J lost 2 bases, and 8 bases lay in between. The CDR3 length is 14 residues. CDR3 bases: TGTGCCAGCAGCTTCCGGGACACTGGAAACACCATATATTTT. Protein product: CASSFRDTGNTIYF.

The V and J genes are TRBV29-1 and TRBJ2-7, with TRBD2 identical over 8 bases. The germline V gene encodes CDR1 SQVTM and CDR2 ANQGSEA. V trimming: 3 bases; J trimming: 6 bases; junction bases outside the gene matches: 4. This CDR3 region has 12 residues. The CDR3 sequence: CSVDSLAGEQYF. CDR3 in DNA: TGCAGCGTTGACAGCCTAGCGGGCGAGCAGTACTTC.

The chain recombines TRBV28 with TRBJ1-5; 9 nucleotides line up with TRBD1. Germline values: CDR1 MDHEN, CDR2 SYDVKM. J lost 3 bases, V lost 3 bases, and 6 bases had no gene match. There are 16 residues in the CDR3. The CDR3: CASSFSGTGYNQPQHF. The DNA of the CDR3 is TGTGCCAGCAGTTTTTCCGGGACAGGGTACAATCAGCCCCAGCATTTT.

Regarding this clone: The identical CDR3 is also encoded by other nucleotide sequences in the sample. This chain joins TRBV28 and TRBJ2-7; perhaps TRBD1 as D (6 bases). Germline V gene lookup returns CDR1 MDHEN and CDR2 SYDVKM. Trimming took off 5 bases at V and 1 base at J, with 9 bases between the two ends. This CDR3 contains 13 residues. The CDR3 nucleotides read TGTGCCAGCAGTCCCGGACAGTCCTACGAGCAGTACTTC. It encodes CASSPGQSYEQYF. The full variable domain, its missing parts supplied by reference TRBV28 and TRBJ2-7, is DVKVTQSSRYLVKRTGEKVFLECVQDMDHENMFWYRQDPGLGLRLIYFSYDVKMKEKGDIPEGYSVSREKKERFSLILESASTNQTSMYLCASSPGQSYEQYFGPGTRLTVT.

This chain uses TRBV28 with TRBJ2-1; D is uncertain. The CDR3 has 10 amino acids. Germline CDR1 is MDHEN and CDR2 is SYDVKM. Trimming cost V 7 bases and J 10 bases, with 8 bases left between them. CDR3 nucleotides: TGTGCCAGCATGGATGGAGAGCAGTTCTTC. Its protein product is CASMDGEQFF.

This clone was observed once. The chain couples TRBV7-2 to TRBJ2-7, with TRBD2 identical over 11 bases. The CDR3 runs 18 residues. The trim removed 2 bases at V and 1 base at J, leaving 10 bases unmatched. Germline assignment: CDR1 SGHTA and CDR2 FQGNSA. The CDR3: CASSLSITSGSRSYEQYF. As DNA, the CDR3 is TGTGCCAGCAGCTTAAGTATAACTAGCGGGAGTCGGTCCTACGAGCAGTACTTC.

This chain connects TRBV13 to TRBJ2-2; D not certain. V lost 1 base and J 4 bases, leaving 7 bases between the germline ends. CDR3 size: 14 residues. Looked up from germline, CDR1 is PRHDT and CDR2 is FYEKMQ (reference sequence). The CDR3 is CASSLVSSTGELFF. CDR3 bases: TGTGCCAGCAGCTTAGTCAGCAGCACCGGGGAGCTGTTTTTT.